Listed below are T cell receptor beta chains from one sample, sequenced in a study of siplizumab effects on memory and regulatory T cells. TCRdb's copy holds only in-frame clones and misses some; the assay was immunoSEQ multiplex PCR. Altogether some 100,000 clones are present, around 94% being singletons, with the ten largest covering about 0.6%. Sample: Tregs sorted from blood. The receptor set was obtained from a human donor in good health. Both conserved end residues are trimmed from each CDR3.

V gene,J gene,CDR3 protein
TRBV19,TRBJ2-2,ARDRDTGELF
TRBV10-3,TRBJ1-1,ATSGQGGGTEAF
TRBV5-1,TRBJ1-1,ASSSGRNTEAF
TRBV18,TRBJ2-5,ASSPRQDNLGKTQY
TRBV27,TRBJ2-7,ASSLSWTGKYEQY
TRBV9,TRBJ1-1,ASSPLLQGRAEAF
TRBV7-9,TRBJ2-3,ASSKFLPSEIIYTDTQY
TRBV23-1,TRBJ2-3,ASSQSCPSGLCTDTQY
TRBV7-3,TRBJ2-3,ASSLFGADTDTQY
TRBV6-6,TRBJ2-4,ASREIAKNIQY
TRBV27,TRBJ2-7,ASKQTGGFHEQY
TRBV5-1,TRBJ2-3,ASSFLIRGRGTDTQY
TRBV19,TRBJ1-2,ASRTSYGYT
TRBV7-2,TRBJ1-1,ASSLGGSLVEAF
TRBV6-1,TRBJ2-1,ASRRSIIPGHEQF
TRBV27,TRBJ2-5,ASSLLSGFKEETQY
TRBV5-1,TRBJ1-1,ASSSIFRGSEAF
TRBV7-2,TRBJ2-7,ASSRGTILAGSEQY
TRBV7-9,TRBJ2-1,ASSPPMSDRFYEQF
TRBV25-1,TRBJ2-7,ASRQGLYEQY
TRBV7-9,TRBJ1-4,ASSSRTGRFEKLF
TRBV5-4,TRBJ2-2,ASSFDRGITGELF
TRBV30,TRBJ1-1,AWSRVDTEAF
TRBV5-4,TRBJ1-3,ASSPGTTRNTIY
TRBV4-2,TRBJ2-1,ASSQGSTSGVNNEQF
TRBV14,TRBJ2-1,ASSQKGGGLGFNEQF
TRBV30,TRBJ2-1,AWTRTSDPAYNEQF
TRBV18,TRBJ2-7,ASSRQGTEQY
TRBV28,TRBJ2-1,ASSPTGRAYNEQF
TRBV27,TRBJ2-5,ASSFPGETQY
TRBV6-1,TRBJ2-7,ASPAVGSAYEQY
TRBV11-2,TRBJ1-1,ASSSQGPYTEAF
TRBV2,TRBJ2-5,ASSGTSQTGGTQY
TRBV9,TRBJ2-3,ASSGRGTDTQY
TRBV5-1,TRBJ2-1,ASSAGTSGSGGQF
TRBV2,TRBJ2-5,ASSEGGAVETQY
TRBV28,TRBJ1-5,ASSPLTGGNQPQH
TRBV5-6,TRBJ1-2,ASSVLQGGRGYT
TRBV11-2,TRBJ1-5,ASSTQLNQPQH
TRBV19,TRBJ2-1,ASSIRGQGGYNEQF
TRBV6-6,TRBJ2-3,ASSYGVGAPDTQY
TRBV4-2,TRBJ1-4,ASSRQEGSEKLF
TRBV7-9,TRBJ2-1,ASSFSGGFYNEQF
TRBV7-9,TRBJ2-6,ASRQGTGANVLT
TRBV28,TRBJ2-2,ASFRSTGELF
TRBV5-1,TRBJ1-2,ASRGTPYGYT
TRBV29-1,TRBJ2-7,SVRGGHEQY
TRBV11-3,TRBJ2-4,ASSTGGKNIQY
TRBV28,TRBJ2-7,ASSLLTEGGYEQY
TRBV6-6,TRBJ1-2,ASSYSTGGGGYT
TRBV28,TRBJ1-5,ASSSSYYSNQPQH
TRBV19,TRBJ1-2,ASRAGRSPIDGYGYT
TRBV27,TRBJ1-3,ASSLSAGMGNTIY
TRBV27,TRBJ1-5,ASSLSFRGHQPQH
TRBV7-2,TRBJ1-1,ASSLAQGVRSEAF
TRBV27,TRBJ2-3,ASSLTGLAGHTQY
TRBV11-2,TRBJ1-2,ASSYTGRNGYT
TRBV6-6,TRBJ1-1,ASSYRDRYTEAF
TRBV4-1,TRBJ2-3,ASSLGLAEPRDTQY
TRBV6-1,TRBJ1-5,ASDRARFPNQPQH